Below are 4 T cell receptor beta chains sequenced from a single sample in a study of blood T cells in healthy people across ages. Through a sample-barcoded 5' primer and a J-beta primer mix, a second PCR was run for about 6 to 12 cycles. MiXCR, applied by TCRdb to the 5' RACE reads, yields one record per CDR3 protein. The profile shows hundreds of thousands of distinct CDR3 sequences, about 61% of them singletons. Sequencing was carried out using blood. The receptors stem from a man aged 35 to 55 in good health.

The chain combines TRBV27 with TRBJ2-5; possibly TRBD1 or TRBD2 for D (5 bases each). The better agreement between TRBJ2-7 and the DNA end casts doubt on the J call. Germline CDR1 and CDR2: MNHEY and SMNVEV (reference sequence). The CDR3 is 14 amino acids. The DNA for the CDR3 is TGTGCCAGCAGTTTAGGGGACGTCCGGTACGAGCAGTACTTC. Translating gives CASSLGDVRYEQYF.

A remark on this clonotype: Being one base from a much bigger clone, this may be a read error. CDR3 loop: CASSVGEGAHSYNEQYF. The CDR3 DNA reads TGTGCCAGCAGCGTAGGAGAGGGGGCGCATTCCTACAATGAGCAGTACTTC. The chain has TRBV9 and TRBJ2-1; 7 bases fit TRBD1. Near its end, the DNA agrees better with TRBJ2-7, so the J call may be wrong. The germline CDR1 and CDR2 sequences are SGDLS and YYNGEE. This CDR3 is built from 17 residues.

This clonotype was counted once. This rearrangement joins TRBV27 to TRBJ2-3; no clear D gene. The CDR3 has 14 amino acids. The ends were cut back, 6 bases at V and 1 base at J, with 11 bases in the middle. From germline, CDR1 is MNHEY and CDR2 SMNVEV (reference sequence). The DNA for the CDR3 is TGTGCCAGCAGCAGATCCCAGCGCACAGATACGCAGTATTTT. It yields the protein CASSRSQRTDTQYF.

The gene calls are TRBV29-1 and TRBJ1-5; D possibly corresponds to TRBD1 (5 bases). The CDR3 length is 13 residues. V was clipped by 4 bases and J by 7 bases, with 14 bases between them. Germline CDR1 and CDR2: SQVTM and ANQGSEA. In nucleotides, the CDR3 is TGCAGCGTTGGATCGGGCAGGGACCAGCCCCAGCATTTT. Translated, it gives CSVGSGRDQPQHF.